This TCR beta chain was observed in a study of a mutant IDH1 vaccine in newly diagnosed glioma. The overall study: Pretreatment consisted of radiotherapy, temozolomide, or both, with most receiving both.

Germline assignment: CDR1 SEHNR and CDR2 FQNEAQ (reference sequence). The CDR3 has 14 residues. Trimming stripped 5 bases from V and 4 bases from J, with 12 bases between. Study results and caveats: Altogether, 85% to 95% of patients exhibited vaccine-induced immune responses.

Time point meaning: baseline, week 1 (first vaccination visit). Treatment reported: pre-vaccination baseline after standard-of-care therapy. Notes on this clone: Its antigen is not known.

The method was immunoSEQ multiplex PCR; TCRdb's version includes in-frame clones alone and lacks a portion of them. The data contain tens of thousands of clones, approximately 92% of them singletons. The chain carries TRBV7-9 and TRBJ2-1; no reliable D call. Sequenced here: PBMCs, sampled from a glioma patient treated with radiotherapy, temozolomide or both. This TCR came from a man aged 18-30 years with glioma. Here the CDR3 reads CASSPQVGYNEQFF. CDR3 coding DNA: TGTGCCAGCAGCCCCCAGGTGGGTTACAATGAGCAGTTCTTC.